This section outlines one T cell receptor (beta chain) sequence together with its context. This entry comes from a study of blood T cell repertoires in COVID-19. In the original workflow: Reference gene primer amplification gave nucleated cell count estimates. Clones were sequenced by immunoSEQ multiplex PCR, and TCRdb holds only the in-frame ones, with some missing. That table gives V, J and clone size, and the DNA gave D and trimming. In the table there are 340,000 or so clones, approximately 86% of which are singletons. CDR3 size: 15 residues. Per the germline V gene, CDR1 is SGHDN and CDR2 is FVKESK. V gave up 4 bases and J gave up 7 bases; unmatched junction bases: 12.

The origin of this receptor is a woman aged 40-49 years with acute COVID-19. The chain couples TRBV14 to TRBJ1-2; 7 bases are a match to TRBD1. Sequenced input: PBMCs or T cells enriched from blood (not recorded which). CDR3 nucleotides: TGTGCCAGCAGCCCCGAAATCAGGGGGATAGGTGGCTACACCTTC. It translates to CASSPEIRGIGGYTF.